A single sample is the source of the 26 T cell receptor beta chains below, sequenced in a study of shared clonotypes between healthy human individuals. TCRdb's table, derived via immunoSEQ multiplex PCR, lists solely in-frame clones and lacks some. The sample holds some 2.1 million clones, 90% to 95% seen once. CD45RO negativity and positive selection for CCR7 defined naive CD8 cells, a population that excluded terminally differentiated effector memory CD45RA+ cells. The sequencing sample was made of naive CD8+ T cells from PBMCs. Receptors originate from a man between 18 and 35 years old in good health. Some clones in this sample may be carry-over from other donors' samples.

In regard to this clone: Other DNA sequences in the sample encode the same CDR3. The chain combines TRBV7-9 with TRBJ2-1, with D maybe TRBD1 (5 bases). V was cut by 1 base and J by 8 bases, with 6 bases left in between. CDR1 and CDR2 from the germline V gene are SEHNR and FQNEAQ (reference sequence). CDR3 size: 12 residues. The CDR3 reads CASSLGRDEQFF. DNA for the CDR3: TGTGCCAGCAGCTTAGGCAGGGATGAGCAGTTCTTC.

This clone was recorded only once. In DNA, the CDR3 is TGTGCCAGCAGCTCGGAGGTCGGGGGCGAAGTTTACGATGGCTACACCTTC. Protein product: CASSSEVGGEVYDGYTF. J is TRBJ1-2 and V is TRBV4-2, with D perhaps matching TRBD1 (6 bases). The CDR3 contains 17 residues. Trimming removed 5 bases from V and 6 bases from J, with 25 bases in between. The germline gives CDR1 LGHNA, CDR2 YNFKEQ.

The rearrangement joins TRBV4-2 to TRBJ2-7, with TRBD1 matching over 7 bases. Germline CDR1 and CDR2: LGHNA and YNFKEQ. V lost 2 bases and J lost 0; bases outside the gene matches: 4. The CDR3 contains 15 residues. The DNA for the CDR3 is TGTGCCAGCAGCCAACTGACAGGGAGCTCCTACGAGCAGTACTTC. Its protein product is CASSQLTGSSYEQYF.

This clone was seen only once. The V gene is TRBV28, the J gene TRBJ2-7; D possibly matches TRBD1 or TRBD2 (5 bases each). The ends were cut back, 6 bases at V and 2 bases at J, with 20 bases in the middle. Germline CDR1 reads MDHEN; CDR2 reads SYDVKM. The CDR3 runs 16 residues. Here the CDR3 DNA reads TGTGCCAGCAGCCCCCTAGGGACCGCCACCGCCTACGAGCAGTACTTC. Translating gives CASSPLGTATAYEQYF.

The chain employs TRBV10-3 and TRBJ1-2; maybe TRBD1 (6 bases). The V end lost 8 bases, the J end lost 0 bases, and 13 bases lay between the germline ends. The CDR3 is 14 amino acids. CDR1 is ENHRY and CDR2 is SYGVKD in the germline V gene. CDR3 amino acids: CAISRTDTNYGYTF. The CDR3 DNA follows: TGTGCCATCTCCCGGACAGACACTAACTATGGCTACACCTTC.

This clone was observed a single time. J is TRBJ2-1 and V is TRBV7-8; TRBD2 aligns across 10 bases. This CDR3 region has 16 residues. Germline V gene lookup returns CDR1 SGHVS and CDR2 FQNEAQ. J gave up 8 bases and V 3 bases, and 10 bases lay outside the gene matches. CDR3 region: CASSFYTGTSEDEQFF. The DNA for the CDR3 is TGTGCCAGCAGCTTCTACACCGGGACTAGCGAGGATGAGCAGTTCTTC.

This clone has just one count. The rearrangement joins TRBV25-1 to TRBJ2-1; 8 bases map to TRBD1. V shed 3 bases, J shed 15 bases, and the junction held 10 bases outside the gene matches. The V gene's germline CDR1 is MGHDK and CDR2 SYGVNS. The CDR3 consists of 13 residues. The CDR3 spells CASSDASGQGLFF. CDR3 coding DNA: TGTGCCAGCAGTGATGCGTCCGGACAGGGTCTGTTCTTC.

This clone was seen a single time. V and J are TRBV4-2 and TRBJ1-4; D may be TRBD1 (6 bases). The CDR3 sequence is 17 residues long. Trimming took off 9 bases at V and 0 bases at J, with 20 bases between the two ends. Germline CDR1 reads LGHNA; CDR2 reads YNFKEQ. The DNA for the CDR3 is TGTGCCAGTCGGGGGCCTAATATAGTTGCAACTAATGAAAAACTGTTTTTT. The encoded protein is CASRGPNIVATNEKLFF.

The chain carries TRBV7-9 and TRBJ2-3; no clear D. CDR1 is SEHNR and CDR2 is FQNEAQ in the germline V gene (reference sequence). The germline V and J ends were trimmed by 2 bases and 4 bases, with 4 bases remaining between them. The CDR3 covers 12 residues. The CDR3 loop is CASSLQSDTQYF. The CDR3 region has the DNA TGTGCCAGCAGCTTACAATCAGATACGCAGTATTTT.

CDR3 sequence reads: CASSLVGFYERQYF. Written as DNA, the CDR3 is TGTGCCAGCAGCTTAGTGGGGTTCTACGAGAGGCAGTACTTC. The chain links TRBV7-9 to TRBJ2-7; D not certain. The V end was cut by 1 base, the J end by 9 bases, with 16 bases between. CDR3 length equals 14 residues. Per germline, CDR1 SEHNR and CDR2 FQNEAQ (reference sequence).

This chain links TRBV4-1 with TRBJ2-1; weak D call: TRBD2 (6 bases). The CDR3 loop spans 15 amino acids. With 2 bases removed from V and 2 bases from J, the gap between germline ends came to 10 bases. In germline, CDR1 is MGHRA, CDR2 YSYEKL. The CDR3 nucleotides read TGCGCCAGCAGCCAACGGGAGCCCACCTACAATGAGCAGTTCTTC. This codes for CASSQREPTYNEQFF.

The chain links TRBV6-1 to TRBJ2-7, with D tentatively TRBD1 (5 bases). CDR1 is MNHNS and CDR2 is SASEGT in the germline V gene. There are 11 residues in the CDR3. V lost 4 bases to trimming and J lost 12 bases, with 13 bases between them. CDR3 sequence reads: CASSAGIGPYF. CDR3 sequence (DNA): TGTGCCAGCAGTGCAGGGATAGGGCCGTACTTC.

The gene calls are TRBV25-1 and TRBJ2-2; D gene ambiguous. The CDR3 spans 13 residues. From germline, CDR1 is MGHDK and CDR2 SYGVNS. Trimming pared 8 bases from V and 4 bases from J, leaving 11 bases between. The CDR3, as DNA: TGTGCCAGCGGTCCCCGGGCCACCGGGGAGCTGTTTTTT. Translated, it gives CASGPRATGELFF. The complete variable domain, with remaining parts taken from reference TRBV25-1 and TRBJ2-2, reads EADIYQTPRYLVIGTGKKITLECSQTMGHDKMYWYQQDPGMELHLIHYSYGVNSTEKGDLSSESTVSRIRTEHFPLTLESARPSHTSQYLCASGPRATGELFFGEGSRLTVL.

This rearrangement joins TRBV30 to TRBJ2-5; 7 bases line up with TRBD1. V gave up 3 bases and J gave up 5 bases; unmatched junction bases: 6. Per the germline V gene, CDR1 is GTSNPN and CDR2 is SVGIG (reference sequence). The CDR3 has 13 residues. The CDR3 is CAWRPDRAETQYF. In nucleotides, the CDR3 is TGTGCCTGGAGACCCGACAGGGCGGAGACCCAGTACTTC.

The chain is built from TRBV19 and TRBJ2-7, with D possibly TRBD1 on 6 matching bases. Trimming took off 5 bases at V and 2 bases at J, with 10 bases between the two ends. The CDR3 covers 13 residues. Germline CDR1 reads LNHDA; CDR2 reads SQIVND (reference sequence). CDR3 coding DNA: TGTGCCAGTAGTCTCTCAGGGGCCTACGAGCAGTACTTC. This encodes CASSLSGAYEQYF. Combining the CDR3 with reference TRBV19 and TRBJ2-7 gives the whole variable domain DGGITQSPKYLFRKEGQNVTLSCEQNLNHDAMYWYRQDPGQGLRLIYYSQIVNDFQKGDIAEGYSVSREKKESFPLTVTSAQKNPTAFYLCASSLSGAYEQYFGPGTRLTVT.

The gene calls are TRBV7-9 and TRBJ2-7; D may be TRBD2 (6 bases). CDR1 SEHNR and CDR2 FQNEAQ come from the germline V gene (reference sequence). The ends were cut back, 2 bases at V and 4 bases at J, with 15 bases in the middle. This CDR3 is built from 15 residues. The CDR3 DNA follows: TGTGCCAGCAGCTTATCTGGGACTTTCGAATACGAGCAGTACTTC. Translating gives CASSLSGTFEYEQYF.

This chain links TRBV6-5 with TRBJ2-5; 8 bases are shared with TRBD1. With the DNA end fitting TRBJ2-7 better, the J assignment may be wrong. CDR1 and CDR2 (germline): MNHEY, SVGAGI. The CDR3 sequence is 12 residues long. The CDR3 sequence is CASSDTGGEQYF. The CDR3 nucleotides read TGTGCCAGCAGTGATACAGGGGGCGAGCAGTACTTC.

The chain links TRBV9 to TRBJ2-1, with TRBD2 as a possible D gene (6 bases). With 0 bases removed from V and 10 bases from J, the gap between germline ends came to 17 bases. In germline, CDR1 is SGDLS, CDR2 YYNGEE. The CDR3 is made up of 15 amino acids. The CDR3 spells CASSVGSSAPGEQFF. The CDR3, as DNA: TGTGCCAGCAGCGTAGGCTCTAGCGCCCCAGGAGAGCAGTTCTTC.

V usage is TRBV28 and J usage is TRBJ1-3, with D perhaps TRBD1 (5 bases). Trimming took 7 bases from V and 4 from J, leaving 23 bases between them. The CDR3 has 17 residues. Per germline, CDR1 MDHEN and CDR2 SYDVKM. The CDR3 DNA follows: TGTGCCAGCAATTCCCCCCCTTCGGGGGGGGTGGGAAACACCATATATTTT. It encodes CASNSPPSGGVGNTIYF.

This chain connects TRBV19 to TRBJ2-7, with D tentatively TRBD1 (6 bases). This CDR3 comprises 15 residues. Germline CDR1 reads LNHDA; CDR2 reads SQIVND (reference sequence). The V end was cut by 3 bases, the J end by 5 bases, with 17 bases between. CDR3 amino acids: CASSISGQGIHEQYF. The CDR3 DNA reads as TGTGCCAGTAGTATTTCTGGCCAGGGGATCCACGAGCAGTACTTC.

The CDR3 protein is CASREDREGYEQYF. Written as DNA, the CDR3 is TGTGCCAGCAGAGAGGACAGGGAAGGCTACGAGCAGTACTTC. V is TRBV28 and J is TRBJ2-7; 8 bases are shared with TRBD1. This CDR3 is 14 amino acids long. Germline CDR1 reads MDHEN; CDR2 reads SYDVKM. Trimming cost V 6 bases and J 3 bases; bases outside gene matches: 7.

V and J are TRBV9 and TRBJ1-2; a possible D gene is TRBD1 (6 bases). V was pared by 2 bases and J by 1 base, with 18 bases between. The CDR3 length is 17 residues. CDR1 SGDLS and CDR2 YYNGEE come from the germline V gene. The CDR3 sequence: CASSVGGSLDLNYGYTF. Here the CDR3 DNA reads TGTGCCAGCAGCGTCGGGGGCAGTCTAGACCTTAACTATGGCTACACCTTC. Together with reference TRBV9 and TRBJ1-2, the CDR3 gives the full variable domain: DSGVTQTPKHLITATGQRVTLRCSPRSGDLSVYWYQQSLDQGLQFLIQYYNGEERAKGNILERFSAQQFPDLHSELNLSSLELGDSALYFCASSVGGSLDLNYGYTFGSGTRLTVV.

With regard to this clone: This sample includes further DNA sequences coding for the same CDR3. The chain joins TRBV19 to TRBJ2-7; the match to TRBD1 covers 8 bases. V trimming: 3 bases; J trimming: 3 bases; junction bases outside the gene matches: 4. Germline V gives CDR1 LNHDA, CDR2 SQIVND (reference sequence). This CDR3 contains 14 residues. CDR3 nucleotides: TGTGCCAGTAGTATCGGGACAGGCAACTACGAGCAGTACTTC. Protein product: CASSIGTGNYEQYF.

This chain uses TRBV7-6 with TRBJ2-5; 7 nucleotides match TRBD1. V gave up 2 bases and J gave up 5 bases; unmatched junction bases: 5. Germline V lookup: CDR1 SGHVS, CDR2 FNYEAQ. The CDR3 sequence is 14 residues long. Here the CDR3 DNA reads TGTGCCAGCAGCTTAAGACAGGGTGGGGAGACCCAGTACTTC. As protein: CASSLRQGGETQYF. The variable domain in full, with the rest retrieved from reference TRBV7-6 and TRBJ2-5, is GAGVSQSPRYKVTKRGQDVALRCDPISGHVSLYWYRQALGQGPEFLTYFNYEAQQDKSGLPNDRFSAERPEGSISTLTIQRTEQRDSAMYRCASSLRQGGETQYFGPGTRLLVL.

Comment on this clone: This specimen includes other DNA sequences encoding the same CDR3. V usage is TRBV6-5 and J usage is TRBJ2-2, with D unclear. Germline CDR1 and CDR2: MNHEY and SVGAGI. Deletions cut 6 bases from V and 2 bases from J, with 7 bases between. The CDR3 extends over 13 amino acids. The CDR3 nucleotides read TGTGCCAGCAGCCTAAGTAACACCGGGGAGCTGTTTTTT. It specifies CASSLSNTGELFF.

This sequence joins TRBV7-6 and TRBJ2-7; TRBD2 is a possible D gene (6 bases). V lost 2 bases to trimming and J lost 3 bases, with 17 bases between them. The CDR3 is 16 residues long. Per the germline V gene, CDR1 is SGHVS and CDR2 is FNYEAQ. As DNA, the CDR3 is TGTGCCAGCAGCTTATACCTCCCCGGGGGAATCTACGAGCAGTACTTC. Translated: CASSLYLPGGIYEQYF.